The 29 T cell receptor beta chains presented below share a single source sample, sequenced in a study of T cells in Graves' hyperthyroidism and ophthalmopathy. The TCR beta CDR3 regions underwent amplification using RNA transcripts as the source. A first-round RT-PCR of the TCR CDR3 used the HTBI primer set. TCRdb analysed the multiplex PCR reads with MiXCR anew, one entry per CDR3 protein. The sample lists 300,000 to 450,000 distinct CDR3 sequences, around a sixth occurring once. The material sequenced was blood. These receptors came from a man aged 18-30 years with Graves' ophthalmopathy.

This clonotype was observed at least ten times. CDR3 region: CASSAGTGGGEQYF. The CDR3 DNA sequence: TGTGCCAGCAGCGCCGGGACAGGGGGAGGGGAGCAGTACTTC. V gene TRBV9 combines with J gene TRBJ2-7; 11 bases are a match to TRBD1. The CDR3 length is 14 residues. V lost 3 bases, J lost 7 bases, and 6 bases stayed unmatched. Germline-derived CDR1 and CDR2 are SGDLS and YYNGEE.

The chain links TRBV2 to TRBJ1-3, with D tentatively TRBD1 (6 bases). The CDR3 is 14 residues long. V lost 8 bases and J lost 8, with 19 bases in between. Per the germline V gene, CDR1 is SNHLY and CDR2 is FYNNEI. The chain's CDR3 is CASSLGGWGDTIYF. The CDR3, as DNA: TGTGCCAGCTCCCTTGGGGGCTGGGGAGACACCATATATTTT.

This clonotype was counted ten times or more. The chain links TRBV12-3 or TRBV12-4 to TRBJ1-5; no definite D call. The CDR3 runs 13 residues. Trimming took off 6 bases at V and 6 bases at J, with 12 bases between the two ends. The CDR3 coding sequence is TGTGCCAGCAGCCCTGGGGAACCTCAGCCCCAGCATTTT. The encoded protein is CASSPGEPQPQHF.

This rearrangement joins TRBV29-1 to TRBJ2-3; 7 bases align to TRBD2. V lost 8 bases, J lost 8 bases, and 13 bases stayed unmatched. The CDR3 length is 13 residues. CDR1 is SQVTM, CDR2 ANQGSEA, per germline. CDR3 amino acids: CSSSGVGGGTQYF. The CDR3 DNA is TGCAGCTCCTCGGGGGTGGGGGGGGGTACGCAGTATTTT.

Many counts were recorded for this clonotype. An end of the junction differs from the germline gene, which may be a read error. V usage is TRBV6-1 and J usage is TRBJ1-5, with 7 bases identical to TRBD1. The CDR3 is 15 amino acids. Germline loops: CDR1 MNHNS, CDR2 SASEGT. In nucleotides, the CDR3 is TGTGCCAGCAATGAAGGGGGCTATGCCAATCAGCCCCAGCATTTT. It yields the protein CASNEGGYANQPQHF.

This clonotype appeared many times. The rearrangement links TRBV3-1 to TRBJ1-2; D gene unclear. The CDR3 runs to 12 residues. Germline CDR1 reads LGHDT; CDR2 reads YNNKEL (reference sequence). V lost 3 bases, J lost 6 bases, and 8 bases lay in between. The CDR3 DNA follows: TGTGCCAGCAGCCACGGGGAGAATGGCTACACCTTC. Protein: CASSHGENGYTF.

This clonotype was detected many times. In nucleotides, the CDR3 is TGTGCCAGCGGGAGACTAGCGGGGAAACACGAGCAGTACTTC. It yields the protein CASGRLAGKHEQYF. This chain joins TRBV6-1 and TRBJ2-7, with 11 bases fitting TRBD2. There are 14 residues in the CDR3. The V gene's germline CDR1 is MNHNS and CDR2 SASEGT. Trimming removed 8 bases from V and 5 bases from J; junction bases left unmatched: 8.

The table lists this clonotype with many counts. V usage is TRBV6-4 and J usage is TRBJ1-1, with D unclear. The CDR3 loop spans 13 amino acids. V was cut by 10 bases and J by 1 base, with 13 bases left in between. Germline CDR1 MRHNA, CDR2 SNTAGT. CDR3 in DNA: TGTGCCATCCACCTGACGGCGAACACTGAAGCTTTCTTT. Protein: CAIHLTANTEAFF.

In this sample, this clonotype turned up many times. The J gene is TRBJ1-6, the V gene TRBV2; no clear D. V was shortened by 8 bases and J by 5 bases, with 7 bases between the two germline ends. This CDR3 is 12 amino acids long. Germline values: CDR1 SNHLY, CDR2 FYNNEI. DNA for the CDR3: TGTGCCAGCCGGGGTGATAATTCACCCCTCCACTTT. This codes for CASRGDNSPLHF.

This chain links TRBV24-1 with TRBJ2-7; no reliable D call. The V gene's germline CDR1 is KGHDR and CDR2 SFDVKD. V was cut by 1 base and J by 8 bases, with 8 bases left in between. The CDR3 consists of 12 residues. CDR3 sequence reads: CATSDFLGKQYF. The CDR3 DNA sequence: TGTGCCACCAGTGATTTCCTGGGTAAGCAGTACTTC.

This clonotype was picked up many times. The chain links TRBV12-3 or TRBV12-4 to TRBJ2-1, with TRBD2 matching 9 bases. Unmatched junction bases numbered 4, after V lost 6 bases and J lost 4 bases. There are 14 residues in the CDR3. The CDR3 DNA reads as TGTGCCAGCAGCCAGACTAGCGGTTACAATGAGCAGTTCTTC. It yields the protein CASSQTSGYNEQFF.

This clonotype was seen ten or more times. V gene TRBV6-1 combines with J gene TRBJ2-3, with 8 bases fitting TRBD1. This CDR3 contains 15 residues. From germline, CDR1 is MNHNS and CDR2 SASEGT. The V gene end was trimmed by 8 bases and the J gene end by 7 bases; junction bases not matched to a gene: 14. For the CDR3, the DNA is TGTGCCAGCTCGCCTTACCTCCGGGACAGGAATACGCAGTATTTT. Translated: CASSPYLRDRNTQYF.

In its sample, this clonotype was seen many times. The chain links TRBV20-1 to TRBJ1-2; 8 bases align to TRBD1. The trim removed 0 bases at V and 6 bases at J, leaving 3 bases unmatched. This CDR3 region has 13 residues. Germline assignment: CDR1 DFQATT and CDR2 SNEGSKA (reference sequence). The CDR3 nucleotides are TGCAGTGCTAGAGACCAGGGGGCGAATGGCTACACCTTC. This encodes CSARDQGANGYTF.

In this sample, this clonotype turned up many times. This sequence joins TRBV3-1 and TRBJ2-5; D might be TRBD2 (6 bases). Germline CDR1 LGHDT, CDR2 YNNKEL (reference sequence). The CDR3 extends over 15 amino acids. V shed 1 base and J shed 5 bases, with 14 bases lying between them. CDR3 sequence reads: CASSQVWGLSETQYF. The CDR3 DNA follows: TGTGCCAGCAGCCAAGTCTGGGGACTCTCCGAGACCCAGTACTTC.

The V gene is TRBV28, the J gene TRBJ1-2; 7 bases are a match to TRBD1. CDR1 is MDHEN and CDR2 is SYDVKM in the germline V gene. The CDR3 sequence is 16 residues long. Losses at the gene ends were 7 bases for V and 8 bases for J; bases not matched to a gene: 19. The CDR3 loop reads CASTGGSGQQLWGYTF. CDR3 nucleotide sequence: TGTGCCAGCACCGGGGGTTCGGGACAGCAACTTTGGGGCTACACCTTC.

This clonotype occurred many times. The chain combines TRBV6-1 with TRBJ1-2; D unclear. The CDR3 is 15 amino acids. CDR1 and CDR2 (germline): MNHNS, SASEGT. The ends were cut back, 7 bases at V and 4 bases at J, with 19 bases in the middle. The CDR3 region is CASNPSRSSRYGYTF. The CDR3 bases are TGTGCCAGCAACCCCAGCAGGTCCTCCCGCTATGGCTACACCTTC.

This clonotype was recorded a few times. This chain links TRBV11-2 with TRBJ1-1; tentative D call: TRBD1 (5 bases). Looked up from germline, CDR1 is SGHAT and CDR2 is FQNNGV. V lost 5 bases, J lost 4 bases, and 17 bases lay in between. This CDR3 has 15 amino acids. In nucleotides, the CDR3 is TGTGCCAGCAGCCCACGACAGTTAGCGAGCACTGAAGCTTTCTTT. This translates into CASSPRQLASTEAFF.

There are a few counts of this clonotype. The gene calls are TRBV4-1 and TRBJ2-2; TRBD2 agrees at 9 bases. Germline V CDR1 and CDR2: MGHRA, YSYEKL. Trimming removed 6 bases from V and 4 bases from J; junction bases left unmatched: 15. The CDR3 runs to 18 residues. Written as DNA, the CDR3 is TGCGCCAGCAGGGGGGGAGCGGGGGGCCCCCTCGGCACCGGGGAGCTGTTTTTT. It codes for CASRGGAGGPLGTGELFF.

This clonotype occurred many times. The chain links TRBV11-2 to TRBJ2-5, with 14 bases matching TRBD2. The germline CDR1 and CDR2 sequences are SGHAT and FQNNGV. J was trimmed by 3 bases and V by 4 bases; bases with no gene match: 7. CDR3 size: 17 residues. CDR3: CASSWTSGGSREETQYF. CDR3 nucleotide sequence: TGTGCCAGCAGCTGGACTAGCGGGGGGTCTCGCGAAGAGACCCAGTACTTC.

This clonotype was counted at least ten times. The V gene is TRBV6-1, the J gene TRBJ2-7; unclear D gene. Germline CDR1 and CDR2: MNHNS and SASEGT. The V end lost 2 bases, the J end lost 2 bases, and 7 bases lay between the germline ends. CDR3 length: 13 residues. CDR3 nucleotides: TGTGCCAGCAGTGAACCCCCAGCCTACGAGCAGTACTTC. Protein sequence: CASSEPPAYEQYF.

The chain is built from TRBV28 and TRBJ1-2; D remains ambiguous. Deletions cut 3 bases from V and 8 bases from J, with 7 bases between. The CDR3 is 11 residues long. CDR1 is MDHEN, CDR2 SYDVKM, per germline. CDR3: CASSFQRGYTF. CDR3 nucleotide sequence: TGTGCCAGCAGTTTTCAGCGCGGCTACACCTTC.

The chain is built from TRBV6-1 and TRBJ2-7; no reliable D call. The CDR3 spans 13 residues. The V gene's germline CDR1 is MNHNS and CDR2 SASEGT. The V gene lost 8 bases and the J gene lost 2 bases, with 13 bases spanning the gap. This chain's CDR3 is CASPPHSAYEQYF. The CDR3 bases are TGTGCCAGCCCCCCCCACAGTGCCTACGAGCAGTACTTC.

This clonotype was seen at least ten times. CDR3 coding DNA: TGTGCCAGCAGTAGCGGGCCTCGATCCTACGAGCAGTACTTC. Its protein product is CASSSGPRSYEQYF. V and J are TRBV12-3 or TRBV12-4 and TRBJ2-7; TRBD2 might be the D (6 bases). Between the trimmed V and J ends, which lost 5 bases and 1 base, there was a span of 12 bases. This CDR3 region has 14 residues.

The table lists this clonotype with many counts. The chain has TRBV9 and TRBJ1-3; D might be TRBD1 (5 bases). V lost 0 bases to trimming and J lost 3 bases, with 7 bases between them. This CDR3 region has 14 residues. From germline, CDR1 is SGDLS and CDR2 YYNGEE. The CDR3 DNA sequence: TGTGCCAGCAGCGTAGGAGGGGATGGAAACACCATATATTTT. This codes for CASSVGGDGNTIYF.

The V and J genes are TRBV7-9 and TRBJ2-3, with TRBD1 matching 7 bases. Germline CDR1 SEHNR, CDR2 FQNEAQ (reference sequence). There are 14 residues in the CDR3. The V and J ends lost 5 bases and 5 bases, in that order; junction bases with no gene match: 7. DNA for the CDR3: TGTGCCAGCAGCATCCAGGGGGAAATAGATACGCAGTATTTT. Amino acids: CASSIQGEIDTQYF.

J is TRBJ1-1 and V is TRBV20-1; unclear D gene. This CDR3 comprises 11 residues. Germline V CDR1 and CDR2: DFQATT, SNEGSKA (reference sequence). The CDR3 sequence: CADAGGTEAFF. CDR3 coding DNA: TGCGCCGACGCGGGTGGGACTGAAGCTTTCTTT.

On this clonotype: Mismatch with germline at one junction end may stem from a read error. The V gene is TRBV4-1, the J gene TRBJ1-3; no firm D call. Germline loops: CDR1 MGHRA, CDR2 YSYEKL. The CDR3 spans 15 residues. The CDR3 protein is CASSQGPHSGSTIYF. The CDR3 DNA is TGCGCCAGCAGCCAAGGACCGCACTCTGGAAGCACCATATATTTT.

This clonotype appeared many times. The CDR3 is CATALQGVRSEAFF. The CDR3 coding sequence is TGTGCCACCGCTCTACAGGGGGTAAGGAGTGAAGCTTTCTTT. V gene TRBV28 combines with J gene TRBJ1-1, with 8 bases fitting TRBD1. Looked up from germline, CDR1 is MDHEN and CDR2 is SYDVKM. With 10 bases clipped from V and 7 bases from J, the junction kept 14 bases outside the gene matches. This CDR3 has 14 residues.

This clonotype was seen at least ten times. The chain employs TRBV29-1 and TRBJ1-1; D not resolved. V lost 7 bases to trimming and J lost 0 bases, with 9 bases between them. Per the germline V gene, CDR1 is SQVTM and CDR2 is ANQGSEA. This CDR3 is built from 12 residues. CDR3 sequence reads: CSGLVMNTEAFF. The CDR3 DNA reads TGCAGCGGTTTGGTGATGAACACTGAAGCTTTCTTT.